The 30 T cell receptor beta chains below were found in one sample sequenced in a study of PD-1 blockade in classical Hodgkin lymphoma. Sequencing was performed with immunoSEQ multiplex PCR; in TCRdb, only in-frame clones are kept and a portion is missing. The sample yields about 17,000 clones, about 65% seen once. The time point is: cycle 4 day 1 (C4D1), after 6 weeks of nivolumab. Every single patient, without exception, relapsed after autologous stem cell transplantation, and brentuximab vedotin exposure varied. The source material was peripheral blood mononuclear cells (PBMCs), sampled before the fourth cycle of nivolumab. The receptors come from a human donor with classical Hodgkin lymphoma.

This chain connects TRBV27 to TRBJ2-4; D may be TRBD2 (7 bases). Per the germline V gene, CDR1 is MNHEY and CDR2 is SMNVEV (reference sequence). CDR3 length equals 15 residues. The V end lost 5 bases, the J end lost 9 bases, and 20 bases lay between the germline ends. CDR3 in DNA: TGTGCCAGCAGTCCAACTACACAGGGCGGGGGCATTCAGTACTTC. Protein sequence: CASSPTTQGGGIQYF.

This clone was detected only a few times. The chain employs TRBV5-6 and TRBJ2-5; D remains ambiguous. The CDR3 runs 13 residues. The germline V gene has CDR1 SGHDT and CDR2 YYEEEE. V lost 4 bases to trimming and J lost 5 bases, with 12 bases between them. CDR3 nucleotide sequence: TGTGCCAGCAGCCCAGAAAATGTGGAGACCCAGTACTTC. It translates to CASSPENVETQYF.

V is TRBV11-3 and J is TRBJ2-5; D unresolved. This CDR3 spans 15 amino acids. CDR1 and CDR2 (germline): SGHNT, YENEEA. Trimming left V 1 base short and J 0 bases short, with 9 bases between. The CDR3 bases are TGTGCCAGCAGCTTAGGACGTGGGTACCAAGAGACCCAGTACTTC. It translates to CASSLGRGYQETQYF.

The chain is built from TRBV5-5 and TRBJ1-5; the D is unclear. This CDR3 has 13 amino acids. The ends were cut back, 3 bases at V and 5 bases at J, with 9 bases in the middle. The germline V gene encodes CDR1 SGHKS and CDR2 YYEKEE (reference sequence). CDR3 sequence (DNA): TGTGCCAGCAGCTCGGACCTATATCAGCCCCAGCATTTT. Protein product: CASSSDLYQPQHF.

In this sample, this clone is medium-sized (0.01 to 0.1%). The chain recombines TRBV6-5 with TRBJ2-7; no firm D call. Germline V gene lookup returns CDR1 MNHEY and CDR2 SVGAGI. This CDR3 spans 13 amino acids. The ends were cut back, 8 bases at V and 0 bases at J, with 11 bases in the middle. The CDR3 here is CASYGGSSYEQYF. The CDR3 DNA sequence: TGTGCCAGCTATGGCGGAAGCTCCTACGAGCAGTACTTC.

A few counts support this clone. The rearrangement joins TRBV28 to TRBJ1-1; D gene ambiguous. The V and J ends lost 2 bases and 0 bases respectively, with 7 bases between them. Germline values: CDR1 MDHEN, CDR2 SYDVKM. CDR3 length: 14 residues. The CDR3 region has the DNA TGTGCCAGCAGTTTAGTGGACCTGAACACTGAAGCTTTCTTT. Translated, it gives CASSLVDLNTEAFF.

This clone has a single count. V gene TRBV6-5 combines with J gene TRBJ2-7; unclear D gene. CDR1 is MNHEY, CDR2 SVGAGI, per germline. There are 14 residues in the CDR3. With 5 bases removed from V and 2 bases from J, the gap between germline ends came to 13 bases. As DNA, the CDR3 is TGTGCCAGCAGTCCGCACATGCAAACCTACGAGCAGTACTTC. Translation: CASSPHMQTYEQYF.

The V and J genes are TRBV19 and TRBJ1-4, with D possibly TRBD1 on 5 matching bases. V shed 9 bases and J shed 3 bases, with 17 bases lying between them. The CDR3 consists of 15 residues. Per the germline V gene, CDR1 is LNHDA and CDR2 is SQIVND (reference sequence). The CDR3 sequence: CASRVAAGPNEKLFF. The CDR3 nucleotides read TGTGCCAGCAGAGTGGCGGCAGGGCCTAATGAAAAACTGTTTTTT.

The CDR3 here is CASSLEQYSTDTQYF. CDR3 nucleotide sequence: TGTGCCAGCAGCTTGGAGCAGTATAGCACAGATACGCAGTATTTT. The gene calls are TRBV5-6 and TRBJ2-3; the D is unclear. The CDR3 spans 15 residues. Germline V gene sequence: CDR1 SGHDT, CDR2 YYEEEE. Trimming pared 0 bases from V and 0 bases from J, leaving 8 bases between.

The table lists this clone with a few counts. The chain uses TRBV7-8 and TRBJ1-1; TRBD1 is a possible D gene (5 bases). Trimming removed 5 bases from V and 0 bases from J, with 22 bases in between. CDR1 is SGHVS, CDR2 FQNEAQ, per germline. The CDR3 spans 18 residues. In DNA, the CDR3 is TGTGCCAGCAGCCCGAGGGGCCAGGGAGGCGGCATGAACACTGAAGCTTTCTTT. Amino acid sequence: CASSPRGQGGGMNTEAFF.

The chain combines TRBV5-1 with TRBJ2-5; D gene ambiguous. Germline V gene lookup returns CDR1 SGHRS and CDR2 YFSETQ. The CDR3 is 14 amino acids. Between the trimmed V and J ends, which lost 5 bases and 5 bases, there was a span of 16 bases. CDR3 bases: TGCGCCAGCAGACGAGATGGTCTCCAGGAGACCCAGTACTTC. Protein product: CASRRDGLQETQYF.

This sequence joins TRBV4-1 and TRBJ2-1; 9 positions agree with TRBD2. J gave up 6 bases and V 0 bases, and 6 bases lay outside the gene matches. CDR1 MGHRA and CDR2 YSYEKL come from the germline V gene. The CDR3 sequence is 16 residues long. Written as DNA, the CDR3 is TGCGCCAGCAGCCAAGATACAAGCGGGAGGCTCAATGAGCAGTTCTTC. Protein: CASSQDTSGRLNEQFF.

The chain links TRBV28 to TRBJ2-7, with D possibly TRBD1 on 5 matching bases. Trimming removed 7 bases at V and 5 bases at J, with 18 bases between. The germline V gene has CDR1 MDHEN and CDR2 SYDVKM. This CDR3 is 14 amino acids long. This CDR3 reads CASTVRGHSDEQYF. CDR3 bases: TGTGCCAGCACCGTAAGGGGCCATTCTGACGAGCAGTACTTC.

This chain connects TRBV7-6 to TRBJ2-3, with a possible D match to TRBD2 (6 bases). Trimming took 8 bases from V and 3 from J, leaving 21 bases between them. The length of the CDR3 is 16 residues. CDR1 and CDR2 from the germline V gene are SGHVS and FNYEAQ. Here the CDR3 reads CASSPLGGPGTDTQYF. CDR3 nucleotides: TGTGCCAGCTCCCCCCTCGGAGGGCCAGGAACAGATACGCAGTATTTT.

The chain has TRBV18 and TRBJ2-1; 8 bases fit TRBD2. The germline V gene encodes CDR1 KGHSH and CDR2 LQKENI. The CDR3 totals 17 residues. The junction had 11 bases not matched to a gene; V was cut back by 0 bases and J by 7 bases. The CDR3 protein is CASSPPVTSDQANEQFF. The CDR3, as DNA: TGTGCCAGCTCACCACCCGTGACTAGCGACCAGGCAAATGAGCAGTTCTTC.

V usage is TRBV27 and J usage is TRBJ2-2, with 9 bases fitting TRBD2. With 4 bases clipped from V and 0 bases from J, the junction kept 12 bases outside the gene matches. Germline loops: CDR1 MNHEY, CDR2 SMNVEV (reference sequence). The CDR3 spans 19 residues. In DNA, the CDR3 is TGTGCCAGCAGTTACCGATCGAGGGCGGGAGGGACGAACACCGGGGAGCTGTTTTTT. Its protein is CASSYRSRAGGTNTGELFF.

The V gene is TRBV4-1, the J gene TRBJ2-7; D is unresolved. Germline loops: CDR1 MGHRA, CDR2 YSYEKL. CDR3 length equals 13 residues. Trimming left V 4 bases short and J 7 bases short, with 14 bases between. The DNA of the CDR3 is TGCGCCAGCAGCCCCCAGCCTGGATGGGAGCAGTACTTC. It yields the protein CASSPQPGWEQYF.

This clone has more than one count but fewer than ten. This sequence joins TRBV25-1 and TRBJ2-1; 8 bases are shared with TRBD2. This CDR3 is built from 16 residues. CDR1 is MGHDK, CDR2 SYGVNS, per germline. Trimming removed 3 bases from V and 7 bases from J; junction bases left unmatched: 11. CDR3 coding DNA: TGTGCCAGCAGTGAGTCAGGGACTAGGGGCACTAATGAGCAGTTCTTC. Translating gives CASSESGTRGTNEQFF.

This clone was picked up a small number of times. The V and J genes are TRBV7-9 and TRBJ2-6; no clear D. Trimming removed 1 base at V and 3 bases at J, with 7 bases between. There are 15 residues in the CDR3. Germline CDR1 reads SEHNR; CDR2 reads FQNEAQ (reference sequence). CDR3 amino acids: CASSLVGGGANVLTF. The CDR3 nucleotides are TGTGCCAGCAGCTTAGTAGGCGGTGGGGCCAACGTCCTGACTTTC.

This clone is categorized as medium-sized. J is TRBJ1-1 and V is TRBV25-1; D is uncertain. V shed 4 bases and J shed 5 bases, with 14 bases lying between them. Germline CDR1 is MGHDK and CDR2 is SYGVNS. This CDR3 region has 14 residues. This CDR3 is CASSGSGFWTEAFF. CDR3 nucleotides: TGTGCCAGCAGTGGGTCCGGCTTTTGGACTGAAGCTTTCTTT.

The CDR3 DNA reads as TGTGCCAGCAGCGACAGGGTAGACGAGCAGTACTTC. It codes for CASSDRVDEQYF. The genes are TRBV6-6 and TRBJ2-7; TRBD1 matches at 7 bases. Germline V gene lookup returns CDR1 MNHNY and CDR2 SVGAGI (reference sequence). V was pared by 6 bases and J by 5 bases, with 4 bases of the junction left unmatched. This CDR3 is built from 12 residues.

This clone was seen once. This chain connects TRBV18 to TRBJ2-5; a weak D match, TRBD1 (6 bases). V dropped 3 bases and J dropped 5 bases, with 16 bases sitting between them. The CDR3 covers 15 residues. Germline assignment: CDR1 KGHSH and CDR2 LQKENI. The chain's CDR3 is CASSPTRGRGETQYF. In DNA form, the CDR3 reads TGTGCCAGCTCACCGACCAGGGGACGAGGGGAGACCCAGTACTTC.

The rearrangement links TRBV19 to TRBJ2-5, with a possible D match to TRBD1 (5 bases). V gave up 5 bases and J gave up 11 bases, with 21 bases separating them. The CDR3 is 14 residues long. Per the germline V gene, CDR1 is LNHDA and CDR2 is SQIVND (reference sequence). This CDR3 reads CASSADSGSRVQYF. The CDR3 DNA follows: TGTGCCAGTAGTGCAGACAGTGGGTCCCGGGTGCAGTACTTC.

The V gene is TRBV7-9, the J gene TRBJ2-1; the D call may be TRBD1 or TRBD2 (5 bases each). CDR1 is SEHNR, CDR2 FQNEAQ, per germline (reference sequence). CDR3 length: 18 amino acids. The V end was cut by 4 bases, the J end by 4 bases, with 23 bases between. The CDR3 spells CASSWPPIRDALYNEQFF. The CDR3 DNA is TGTGCCAGCAGCTGGCCCCCCATAAGGGACGCCCTATACAATGAGCAGTTCTTC.

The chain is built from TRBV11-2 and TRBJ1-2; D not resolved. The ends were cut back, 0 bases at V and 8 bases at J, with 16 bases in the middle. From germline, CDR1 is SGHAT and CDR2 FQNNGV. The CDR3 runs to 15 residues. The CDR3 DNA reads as TGTGCCAGCAGCTTAGATCCCGGGCCCTTAGGGGGCTACACCTTC. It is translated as CASSLDPGPLGGYTF.

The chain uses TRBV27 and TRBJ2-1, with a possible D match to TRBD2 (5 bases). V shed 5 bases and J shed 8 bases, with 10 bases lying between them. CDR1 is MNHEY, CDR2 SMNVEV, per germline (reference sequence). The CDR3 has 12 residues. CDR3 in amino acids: CASSTQRHEQFF. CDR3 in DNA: TGTGCCAGCAGTACCCAGCGGCATGAGCAGTTCTTC.

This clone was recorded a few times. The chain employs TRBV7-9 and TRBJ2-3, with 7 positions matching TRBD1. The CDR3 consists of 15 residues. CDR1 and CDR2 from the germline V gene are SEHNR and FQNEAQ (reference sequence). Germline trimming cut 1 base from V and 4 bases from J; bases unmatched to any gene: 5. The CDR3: CASSLGQGEADTQYF. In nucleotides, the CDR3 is TGTGCCAGCAGCTTAGGACAGGGTGAAGCAGATACGCAGTATTTT. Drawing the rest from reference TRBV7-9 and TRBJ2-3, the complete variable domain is DTGVSQNPRHKITKRGQNVTFRCDPISEHNRLYWYRQTLGQGPEFLTYFQNEAQLEKSRLLSDRFSAERPKGSFSTLEIQRTEQGDSAMYLCASSLGQGEADTQYFGPGTRLTVL.

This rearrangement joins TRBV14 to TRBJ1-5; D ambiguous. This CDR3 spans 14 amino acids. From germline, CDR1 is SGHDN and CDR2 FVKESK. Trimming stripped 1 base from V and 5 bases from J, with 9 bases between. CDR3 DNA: TGTGCCAGCAGCCAAGCCGGCAGCTATCAGCCCCAGCATTTT. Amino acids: CASSQAGSYQPQHF.

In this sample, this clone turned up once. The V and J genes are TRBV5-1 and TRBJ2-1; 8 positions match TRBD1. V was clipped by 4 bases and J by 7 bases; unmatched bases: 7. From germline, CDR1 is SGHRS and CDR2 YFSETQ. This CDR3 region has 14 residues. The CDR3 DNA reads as TGCGCCAGCAGCCGAGTTCAGGGGGCGAATGAGCAGTTCTTC. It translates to CASSRVQGANEQFF.

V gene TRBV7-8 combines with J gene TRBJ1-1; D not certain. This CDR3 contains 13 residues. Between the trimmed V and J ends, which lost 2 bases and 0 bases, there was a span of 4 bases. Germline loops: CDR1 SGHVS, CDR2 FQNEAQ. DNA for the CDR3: TGTGCCAGCAGCTTACTCGTGAACACTGAAGCTTTCTTT. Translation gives CASSLLVNTEAFF.